Here is one TCR beta chain with its context. The sample belongs to a study of blood T cell repertoires in COVID-19. Produced via immunoSEQ multiplex PCR; TCRdb's table is partial and in-frame only. The data contain 300,000 to 400,000 clones, around 91% of them seen just once; the ten biggest clones take up roughly 3.4%. The CDR3 contains 15 residues. Trimming removed 6 bases from V and 4 bases from J; junction bases left unmatched: 7. Germline V gene data show CDR1 as MNHEY and CDR2 as SVGAGI. This sequence joins TRBV6-5 and TRBJ2-1, with 9 positions matching TRBD1. The clonotype originates from a woman between 18 and 29 years old who had recovered from COVID-19. The specimen was peripheral blood. The CDR3 sequence: CASSLTGTGYNEQFF. In nucleotides, the CDR3 is TGTGCCAGCAGCCTGACCGGGACAGGGTACAATGAGCAGTTCTTC.